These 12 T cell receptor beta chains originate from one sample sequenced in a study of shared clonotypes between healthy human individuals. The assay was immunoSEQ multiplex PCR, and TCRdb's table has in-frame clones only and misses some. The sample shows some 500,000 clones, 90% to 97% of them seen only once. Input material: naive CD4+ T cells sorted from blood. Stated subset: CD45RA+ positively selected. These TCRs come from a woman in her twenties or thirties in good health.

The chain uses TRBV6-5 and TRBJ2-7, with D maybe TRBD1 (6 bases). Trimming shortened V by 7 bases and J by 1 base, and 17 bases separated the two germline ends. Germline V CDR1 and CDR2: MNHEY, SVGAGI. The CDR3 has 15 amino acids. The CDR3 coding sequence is TGTGCCAGCAAGGCCGGGACACACGGGTCCTACGAGCAGTACTTC. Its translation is CASKAGTHGSYEQYF.

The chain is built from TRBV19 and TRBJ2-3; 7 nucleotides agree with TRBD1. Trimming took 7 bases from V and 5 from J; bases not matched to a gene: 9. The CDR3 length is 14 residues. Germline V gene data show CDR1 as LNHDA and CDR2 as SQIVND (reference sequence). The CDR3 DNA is TGTGCCAGTACCCATGGCCAGGGGGAAGATACGCAGTATTTT. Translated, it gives CASTHGQGEDTQYF.

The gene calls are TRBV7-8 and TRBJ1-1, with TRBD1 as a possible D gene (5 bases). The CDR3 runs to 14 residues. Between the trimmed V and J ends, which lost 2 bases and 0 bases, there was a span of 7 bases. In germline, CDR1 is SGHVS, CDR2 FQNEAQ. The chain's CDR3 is CASSLRQMNTEAFF. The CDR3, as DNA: TGTGCCAGCAGCTTAAGACAGATGAACACTGAAGCTTTCTTT.

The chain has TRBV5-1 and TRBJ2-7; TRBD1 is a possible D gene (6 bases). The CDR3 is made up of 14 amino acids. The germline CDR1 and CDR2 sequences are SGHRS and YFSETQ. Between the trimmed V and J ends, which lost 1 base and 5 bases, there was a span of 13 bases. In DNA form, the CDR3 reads TGCGCCAGCAGCTTGAACAGGGAAACCCACGAGCAGTACTTC. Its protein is CASSLNRETHEQYF.

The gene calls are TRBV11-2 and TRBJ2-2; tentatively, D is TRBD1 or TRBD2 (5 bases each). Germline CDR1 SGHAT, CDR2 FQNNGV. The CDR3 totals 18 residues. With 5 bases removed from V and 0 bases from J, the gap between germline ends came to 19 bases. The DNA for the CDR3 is TGTGCCAGCAGCCAGAGGATAGGGACGGCCACGAACACCGGGGAGCTGTTTTTT. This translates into CASSQRIGTATNTGELFF.

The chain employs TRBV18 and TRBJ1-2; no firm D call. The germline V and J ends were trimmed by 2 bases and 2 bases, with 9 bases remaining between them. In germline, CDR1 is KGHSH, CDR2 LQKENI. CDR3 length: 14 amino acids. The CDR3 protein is CASSPSSGNYGYTF. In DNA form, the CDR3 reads TGTGCCAGCTCACCAAGTTCGGGCAACTATGGCTACACCTTC.

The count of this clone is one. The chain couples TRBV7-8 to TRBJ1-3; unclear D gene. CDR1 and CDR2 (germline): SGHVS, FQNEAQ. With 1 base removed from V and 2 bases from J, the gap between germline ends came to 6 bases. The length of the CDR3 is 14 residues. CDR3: CASSLGNPGNTIYF. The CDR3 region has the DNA TGTGCCAGCAGCTTAGGGAATCCTGGAAACACCATATATTTT.

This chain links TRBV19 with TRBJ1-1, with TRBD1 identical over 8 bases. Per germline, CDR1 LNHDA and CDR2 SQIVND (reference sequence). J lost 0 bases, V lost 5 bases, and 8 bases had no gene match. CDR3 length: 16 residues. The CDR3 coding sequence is TGTGCCAGTAGTCTTGGACAGGGCCTCCTGAACACTGAAGCTTTCTTT. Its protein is CASSLGQGLLNTEAFF.

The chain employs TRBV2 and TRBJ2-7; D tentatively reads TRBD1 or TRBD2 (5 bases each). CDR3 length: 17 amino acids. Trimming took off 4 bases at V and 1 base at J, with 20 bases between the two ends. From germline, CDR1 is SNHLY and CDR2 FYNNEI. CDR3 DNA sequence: TGTGCCAGCAGTGGATACGAGGGACGGCTCTCGTCCTACGAGCAGTACTTC. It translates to CASSGYEGRLSSYEQYF.

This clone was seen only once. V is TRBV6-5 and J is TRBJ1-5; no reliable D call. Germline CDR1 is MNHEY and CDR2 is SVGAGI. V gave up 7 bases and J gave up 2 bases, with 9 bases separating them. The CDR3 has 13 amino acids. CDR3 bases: TGTGCCAGCACCCAAAGTGGCAATCAGCCCCAGCATTTT. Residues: CASTQSGNQPQHF.

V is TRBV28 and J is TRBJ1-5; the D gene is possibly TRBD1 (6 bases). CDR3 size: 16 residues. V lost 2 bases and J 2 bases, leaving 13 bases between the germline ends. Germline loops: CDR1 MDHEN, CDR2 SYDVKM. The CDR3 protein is CASSLGTRGGNQPQHF. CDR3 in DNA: TGTGCCAGCAGTTTAGGGACCAGGGGTGGCAATCAGCCCCAGCATTTT.

The CDR3 DNA reads TGCAGCTATGATGGGAGCACAGATACGCAGTATTTT. Amino acid sequence: CSYDGSTDTQYF. The genes are TRBV29-1 and TRBJ2-3, with D hard to call. The CDR3 is made up of 12 amino acids. Per the germline V gene, CDR1 is SQVTM and CDR2 is ANQGSEA. The ends were cut back, 8 bases at V and 0 bases at J, with 9 bases in the middle.